Below, 13 T cell receptor beta chains from the same sample are listed, as sequenced in a study of shared clonotypes between healthy human individuals. Clones were sequenced by immunoSEQ multiplex PCR, and TCRdb holds only the in-frame ones, with some missing. Found here are some 1 million clones, about three quarters of them singletons; the top ten hold about 1.5%. Sequencing was carried out using memory CD4+ T cells sorted from blood. Subset in this sample: CD45RA-negative fraction. Receptors originate from a man aged 18 to 30 in good health.

At least ten counts were recorded for this clone. V gene TRBV7-9 combines with J gene TRBJ2-4, with 7 bases matching TRBD1. Trimming took 5 bases from V and 0 from J; bases not matched to a gene: 7. This CDR3 spans 16 amino acids. Germline loops: CDR1 SEHNR, CDR2 FQNEAQ (reference sequence). The chain's CDR3 is CASSLSGQIAKNIQYF. CDR3 DNA: TGTGCCAGCAGCCTCTCGGGACAGATAGCCAAAAACATTCAGTACTTC.

The chain is built from TRBV7-9 and TRBJ1-5; D is undetermined. V was pared by 5 bases and J by 3 bases, with 8 bases between. This CDR3 contains 13 residues. From germline, CDR1 is SEHNR and CDR2 FQNEAQ (reference sequence). CDR3 region: CASSRSFNQPQHF. CDR3 DNA sequence: TGTGCCAGCAGCAGGAGCTTCAATCAGCCCCAGCATTTT.

The rearrangement links TRBV9 to TRBJ2-5; a weak D match, TRBD2 (5 bases). Germline V gene lookup returns CDR1 SGDLS and CDR2 YYNGEE. V lost 4 bases and J lost 5, with 15 bases in between. This CDR3 is built from 14 residues. The CDR3 region has the DNA TGTGCCAGCAGCCTCTCACTAGAGGTGGAGACCCAGTACTTC. Its protein product is CASSLSLEVETQYF.

This rearrangement joins TRBV4-2 to TRBJ1-5; 9 bases match TRBD1. Germline lookup yields CDR1 LGHNA and CDR2 YNFKEQ. CDR3 length: 15 amino acids. After removal of 2 bases from V and 6 bases from J, the junction contained 5 bases not matched to a gene. Written as DNA, the CDR3 is TGTGCCAGCAGCCAACGGACAGGGGTCGGTCAGCCCCAGCATTTT. Its protein is CASSQRTGVGQPQHF.

Here the CDR3 reads CATGTANYGYTF. The CDR3 coding sequence is TGTGCCACGGGGACGGCTAACTATGGCTACACCTTC. This chain links TRBV10-3 with TRBJ1-2; D possibly corresponds to TRBD1 (5 bases). This CDR3 is built from 12 residues. Trimming pared 10 bases from V and 0 bases from J, leaving 9 bases between. Germline lookup yields CDR1 ENHRY and CDR2 SYGVKD.

The chain joins TRBV6-6 to TRBJ2-7; no clear D gene. The CDR3 totals 14 residues. The V and J ends lost 2 bases and 4 bases respectively, with 12 bases between them. CDR1 is MNHNY and CDR2 is SVGAGI in the germline V gene (reference sequence). This CDR3 reads CASSYKNLGYEQYF. DNA of the CDR3: TGTGCCAGCAGTTACAAGAATCTGGGGTACGAGCAGTACTTC.

V is TRBV7-3 and J is TRBJ2-2, with 7 bases that match TRBD1. The CDR3 sequence is 16 residues long. From germline, CDR1 is SGHTA and CDR2 FQGTGA. The trim removed 5 bases at V and 2 bases at J, leaving 8 bases unmatched. The CDR3 sequence is CASSLRTGANTGELFF. The CDR3 DNA sequence: TGTGCCAGCAGCCTCAGGACAGGAGCAAACACCGGGGAGCTGTTTTTT.

This clone has only one observation. The rearrangement uses TRBV5-6 and TRBJ1-3, with no clear D. CDR1 SGHDT and CDR2 YYEEEE come from the germline V gene. The CDR3 spans 14 residues. V was trimmed by 4 bases and J by 8 bases, leaving 16 bases between them. For the CDR3, the DNA is TGTGCCAGCAGCCTGGGCTTACTGAGGGACACCATATATTTT. Its protein product is CASSLGLLRDTIYF.

This chain uses TRBV5-4 with TRBJ2-3; no definite D call. Germline V gene sequence: CDR1 SGHNT, CDR2 YYREEE (reference sequence). Trimming removed 2 bases from V and 2 bases from J, with 6 bases in between. CDR3 length equals 13 residues. Here the CDR3 reads CASSFPTTDTQYF. DNA for the CDR3: TGTGCCAGCAGCTTCCCCACCACAGATACGCAGTATTTT.

This clone was counted once. The chain carries TRBV7-2 and TRBJ2-7; TRBD1 matches at 10 bases. The CDR3 is 14 residues long. Germline V gene sequence: CDR1 SGHTA, CDR2 FQGNSA. Trimming removed 4 bases from V and 6 bases from J; junction bases left unmatched: 6. CDR3 amino acids: CASSSRDRGGEQYF. CDR3 DNA sequence: TGTGCCAGCAGCTCCCGGGACAGGGGTGGCGAGCAGTACTTC. Combining the CDR3 with reference TRBV7-2 and TRBJ2-7 gives the whole variable domain GAGVSQSPSNKVTEKGKDVELRCDPISGHTALYWYRQSLGQGLEFLIYFQGNSAPDKSGLPSDRFSAERTGGSVSTLTIQRTQQEDSAVYLCASSSRDRGGEQYFGPGTRLTVT.

The chain couples TRBV5-8 to TRBJ2-7; possible D gene TRBD2, 6 bases. The germline V gene encodes CDR1 SGHTS and CDR2 YDEGEE. This CDR3 has 17 residues. Trimming pared 1 base from V and 2 bases from J, leaving 19 bases between. The CDR3 DNA is TGTGCCAGCAGCTTGAAGAAAACAGCGGGTCTACCCTACGAGCAGTACTTC. Its translation is CASSLKKTAGLPYEQYF.

V usage is TRBV28 and J usage is TRBJ1-3; D gene ambiguous. The CDR3 consists of 15 residues. V lost 6 bases and J 0 bases, leaving 12 bases between the germline ends. Germline loops: CDR1 MDHEN, CDR2 SYDVKM. The CDR3 here is CASSPPGYSGNTIYF. The CDR3 DNA reads TGTGCCAGCAGCCCCCCGGGGTACTCTGGAAACACCATATATTTT.

Remarks on this clone: One end of the junction does not line up with germline, which may come from a read error. V is TRBV2 and J is TRBJ1-2; no clear D. In germline, CDR1 is SNHLY, CDR2 FYNNEI. This CDR3 has 13 amino acids. The CDR3 DNA is TGTGCCAGCGGTGATGGGCAGCTCTATGGCTACACCTTC. Translated: CASGDGQLYGYTF.